The clone carrying this TCR beta chain appeared a few times. The target antigen is unknown. Other DNA sequences in the same sample also yield this CDR3. The researchers isolated CD4+ and CD8+ T cells from PBMCs by sorting. The entry originates in a study of CD8+ T cells in alopecia areata. Reverse transcribed after extraction, RNA yielded cDNA as the sequencing template. Clones were read by immunoSEQ multiplex PCR, and TCRdb kept only the in-frame ones, dropping some. The sample has some 180,000 clones; approximately 60% are singletons. The CDR3 loop spans 13 amino acids. Germline values: CDR1 SGHDT, CDR2 YYEEEE. V lost 2 bases and J lost 3, with 6 bases in between. Findings and limits, study-wide: Elevated clonality characterized lesional scalp relative to normal scalp, particularly in alopecia totalis/universalis. Normal-skin resident alphabeta T cells also appear among scalp sample sequences.

The chain couples TRBV5-6 to TRBJ1-5; no reliable D call. The sequence derives from a human donor in good health. Sequenced input: CD8+ T cells sorted from blood. Here the CDR3 DNA reads TGTGCCAGCAGCTTAGGCGTCAATCAGCCCCAGCATTTT. Amino acid sequence: CASSLGVNQPQHF.